Each of the 13 T cell receptor beta chains below was sequenced from the same sample in a study of blood T cell repertoires in COVID-19. Generated by immunoSEQ multiplex PCR, the TCRdb table keeps only in-frame clones and is missing some. The repertoire holds 150,000 or so clones, with less than 90% as singletons. Sequences were obtained from peripheral blood. The receptors stem from a man in his fifties or sixties with acute or convalescent COVID-19.

This clone occurred many times. V usage is TRBV11-3 and J usage is TRBJ2-5; no firm D call. V lost 1 base and J lost 2, with 5 bases in between. Germline CDR1 reads SGHNT; CDR2 reads YENEEA. There are 13 residues in the CDR3. CDR3 nucleotide sequence: TGTGCCAGCAGCTTAGTATTGCAAGAGACCCAGTACTTC. This codes for CASSLVLQETQYF.

The CDR3 DNA follows: TGTGCCAGCAGCGCCATGAGCGGGCGGGTGGGCACTGAAGCTTTCTTT. Its translation: CASSAMSGRVGTEAFF. V is TRBV7-8 and J is TRBJ1-1; D gene uncertain. The V gene lost 5 bases and the J gene lost 4 bases, with 20 bases spanning the gap. Germline V gene data show CDR1 as SGHVS and CDR2 as FQNEAQ. The length of the CDR3 is 16 residues.

The CDR3 loop reads CASSLDRLSSYEQYF. The CDR3 DNA follows: TGTGCCAGCAGCTTGGACAGGTTAAGCTCCTACGAGCAGTACTTC. V gene TRBV5-4 combines with J gene TRBJ2-7; TRBD1 might be the D (5 bases). CDR3 length: 15 residues. Germline CDR1 and CDR2: SGHNT and YYREEE (reference sequence). Trimming took 0 bases from V and 0 from J, leaving 10 bases between them.

This chain joins TRBV7-9 and TRBJ2-6, with TRBD2 matching over 8 bases. The V and J ends lost 5 bases and 0 bases, in that order; junction bases with no gene match: 12. The CDR3 has 19 amino acids. Per germline, CDR1 SEHNR and CDR2 FQNEAQ (reference sequence). The CDR3 bases are TGTGCCAGCAGCCCACGGGAGGGGGGGGTGAGCTCTGGGGCCAACGTCCTGACTTTC. It is translated as CASSPREGGVSSGANVLTF.

V usage is TRBV15 and J usage is TRBJ2-1; 7 nucleotides agree with TRBD2. The CDR3 covers 16 residues. Germline V CDR1 and CDR2: LNHNV, YYDKDF (reference sequence). The V gene end was trimmed by 5 bases and the J gene end by 5 bases; junction bases not matched to a gene: 12. The CDR3 region is CATSALGAGTDNEQFF. CDR3 bases: TGTGCCACCAGCGCACTGGGAGCGGGAACTGACAATGAGCAGTTCTTC.

CDR3 region: CASSSGLAVETQYF. CDR3 nucleotide sequence: TGTGCCAGCAGCTCGGGACTAGCCGTCGAGACCCAGTACTTC. The chain employs TRBV11-1 and TRBJ2-5, with 9 positions matching TRBD2. The CDR3 totals 14 residues. Unmatched junction bases numbered 5, after V lost 4 bases and J lost 5 bases. Germline loops: CDR1 SGHAT, CDR2 FQDESV (reference sequence).

The chain couples TRBV29-1 to TRBJ2-2; D perhaps matches TRBD2 (6 bases). Germline V gives CDR1 SQVTM, CDR2 ANQGSEA. The CDR3 totals 12 residues. V lost 6 bases to trimming and J lost 4 bases, with 9 bases between them. The CDR3 is CSVGGFTGELFF. The CDR3 nucleotides read TGCAGCGTGGGAGGTTTCACCGGGGAGCTGTTTTTT.

V and J are TRBV5-6 and TRBJ2-7; D ambiguous. Germline CDR1 and CDR2: SGHDT and YYEEEE. The CDR3 is 14 residues long. V shed 0 bases and J shed 3 bases, with 10 bases lying between them. The CDR3 loop reads CASSLGLELYEQYF. The CDR3 DNA follows: TGTGCCAGCAGCTTGGGTCTAGAACTCTACGAGCAGTACTTC.

This chain uses TRBV6-6 with TRBJ1-5; 9 bases are shared with TRBD1. Trimming at V came to 7 bases and at J to 4 bases, leaving 8 bases not matched to a gene. The CDR3 sequence is 15 residues long. The germline CDR1 and CDR2 sequences are MNHNY and SVGAGI (reference sequence). CDR3: CASNLQGARNQPQHF. The CDR3 bases are TGTGCCAGCAATTTACAGGGGGCAAGGAATCAGCCCCAGCATTTT.

The rearrangement links TRBV2 to TRBJ2-5, with 7 bases fitting TRBD2. Germline V lookup: CDR1 SNHLY, CDR2 FYNNEI. Trimming at V came to 8 bases and at J to 5 bases, leaving 23 bases not matched to a gene. The length of the CDR3 is 18 residues. CDR3 nucleotide sequence: TGTGCCAGCGCTACCGGGTTCAAACCAGCGGGATCAGGGGAGACCCAGTACTTC. Amino acids: CASATGFKPAGSGETQYF.

Only one count was recorded for this clone. V is TRBV4-3 and J is TRBJ1-3; D is ambiguous. CDR3 length: 16 residues. Per the germline V gene, CDR1 is LGHNA and CDR2 is YSLEER. Trimming stripped 0 bases from V and 0 bases from J, with 9 bases between. CDR3 in amino acids: CASSQDLPPSGNTIYF. As DNA, the CDR3 is TGCGCCAGCAGCCAAGATCTCCCCCCCTCTGGAAACACCATATATTTT.

The CDR3 region has the DNA TGTGCCAGCATTAAGGCAGGTAGCAATCAGCCCCAGCATTTT. It specifies CASIKAGSNQPQHF. The chain joins TRBV2 to TRBJ1-5; D gene ambiguous. CDR3 length equals 14 residues. V was clipped by 7 bases and J by 0 bases, with 10 bases between them. Per the germline V gene, CDR1 is SNHLY and CDR2 is FYNNEI.

The J gene is TRBJ1-2, the V gene TRBV2; 10 bases match TRBD1. J was trimmed by 4 bases and V by 7 bases; bases with no gene match: 12. The germline gives CDR1 SNHLY, CDR2 FYNNEI. The CDR3 is 16 amino acids. The CDR3 sequence is CASTIRRQGALYGYTF. The CDR3 coding sequence is TGTGCCAGCACCATTCGGAGACAGGGGGCTCTCTATGGCTACACCTTC.